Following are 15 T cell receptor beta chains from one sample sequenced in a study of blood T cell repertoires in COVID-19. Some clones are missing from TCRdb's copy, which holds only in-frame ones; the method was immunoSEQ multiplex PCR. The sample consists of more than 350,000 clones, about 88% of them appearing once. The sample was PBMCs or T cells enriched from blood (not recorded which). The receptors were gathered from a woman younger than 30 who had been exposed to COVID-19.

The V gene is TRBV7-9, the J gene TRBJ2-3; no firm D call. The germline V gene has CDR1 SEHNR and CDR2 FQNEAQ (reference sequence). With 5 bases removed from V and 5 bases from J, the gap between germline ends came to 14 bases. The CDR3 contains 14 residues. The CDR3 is CASSPPRRGDTQYF. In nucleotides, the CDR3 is TGTGCCAGCAGCCCCCCCCGCAGAGGAGATACGCAGTATTTT.

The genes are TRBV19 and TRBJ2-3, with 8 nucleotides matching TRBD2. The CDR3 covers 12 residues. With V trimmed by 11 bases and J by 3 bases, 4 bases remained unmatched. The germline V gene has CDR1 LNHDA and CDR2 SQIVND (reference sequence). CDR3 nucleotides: TGTGCCGCCCGGGGGGGGACAGATACGCAGTATTTT. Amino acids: CAARGGTDTQYF. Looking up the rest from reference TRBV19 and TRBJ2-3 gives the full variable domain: DGGITQSPKYLFRKEGQNVTLSCEQNLNHDAMYWYRQDPGQGLRLIYYSQIVNDFQKGDIAEGYSVSREKKESFPLTVTSAQKNPTAFYLCAARGGTDTQYFGPGTRLTVL.

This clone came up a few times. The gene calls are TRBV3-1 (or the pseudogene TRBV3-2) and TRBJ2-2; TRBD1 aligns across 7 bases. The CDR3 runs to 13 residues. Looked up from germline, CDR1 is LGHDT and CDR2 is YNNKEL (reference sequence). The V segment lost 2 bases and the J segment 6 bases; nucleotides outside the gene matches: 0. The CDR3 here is CASSQQGAGELFF. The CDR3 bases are TGTGCCAGCAGCCAACAGGGGGCCGGGGAGCTGTTTTTT.

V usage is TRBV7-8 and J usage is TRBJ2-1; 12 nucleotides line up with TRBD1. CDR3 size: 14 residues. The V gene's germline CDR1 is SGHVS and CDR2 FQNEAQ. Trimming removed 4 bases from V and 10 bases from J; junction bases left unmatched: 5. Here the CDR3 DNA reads TGTGCCAGCAGCTCGGGACAGGGGGCTCTGGAGCAGTTCTTC. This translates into CASSSGQGALEQFF.

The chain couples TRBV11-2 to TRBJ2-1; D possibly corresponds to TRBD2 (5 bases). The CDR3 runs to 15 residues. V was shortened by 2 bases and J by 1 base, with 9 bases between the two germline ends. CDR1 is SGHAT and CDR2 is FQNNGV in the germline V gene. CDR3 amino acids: CASSLIRGSYNEQFF. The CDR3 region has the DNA TGTGCCAGCAGCTTAATACGGGGATCCTACAATGAGCAGTTCTTC.

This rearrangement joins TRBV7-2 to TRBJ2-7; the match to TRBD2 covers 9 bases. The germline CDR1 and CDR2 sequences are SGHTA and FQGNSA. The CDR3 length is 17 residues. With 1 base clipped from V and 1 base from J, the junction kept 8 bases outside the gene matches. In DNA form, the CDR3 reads TGTGCCAGCAGCTTAGGGAGCCTTAGCGGGAGATCCTACGAGCAGTACTTC. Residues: CASSLGSLSGRSYEQYF.

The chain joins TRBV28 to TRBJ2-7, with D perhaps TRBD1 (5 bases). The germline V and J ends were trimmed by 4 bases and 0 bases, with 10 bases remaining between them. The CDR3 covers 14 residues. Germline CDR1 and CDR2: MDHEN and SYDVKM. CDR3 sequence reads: CASSSRQTSYEQYF. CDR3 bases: TGTGCCAGCAGTTCCCGACAGACCTCCTACGAGCAGTACTTC.

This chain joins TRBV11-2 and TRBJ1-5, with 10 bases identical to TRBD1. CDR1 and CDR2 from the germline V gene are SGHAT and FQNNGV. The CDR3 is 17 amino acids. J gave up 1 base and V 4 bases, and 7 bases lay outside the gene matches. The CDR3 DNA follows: TGTGCCAGCAGCTCTCCGGGACAGGGGATGAGCAATCAGCCCCAGCATTTT. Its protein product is CASSSPGQGMSNQPQHF. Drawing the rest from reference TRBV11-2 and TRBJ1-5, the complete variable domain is EAGVAQSPRYKIIEKRQSVAFWCNPISGHATLYWYQQILGQGPKLLIQFQNNGVVDDSQLPKDRFSAERLKGVDSTLKIQPAKLEDSAVYLCASSSPGQGMSNQPQHFGDGTRLSIL.

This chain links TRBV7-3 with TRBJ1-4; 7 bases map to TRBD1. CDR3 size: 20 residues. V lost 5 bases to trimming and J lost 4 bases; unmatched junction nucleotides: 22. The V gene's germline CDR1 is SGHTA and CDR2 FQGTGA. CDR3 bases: TGTGCCAGCAGCGCCTCGGACTCGACAGGGTCCCCGTACTTTAATGAAAAACTGTTTTTT. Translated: CASSASDSTGSPYFNEKLFF.

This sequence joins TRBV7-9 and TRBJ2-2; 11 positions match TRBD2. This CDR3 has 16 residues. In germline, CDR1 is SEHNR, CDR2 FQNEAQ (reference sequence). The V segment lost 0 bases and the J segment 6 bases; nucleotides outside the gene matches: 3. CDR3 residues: CASSLALAGGPGELFF. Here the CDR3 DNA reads TGTGCCAGCAGCTTAGCCCTAGCGGGGGGCCCCGGGGAGCTGTTTTTT.

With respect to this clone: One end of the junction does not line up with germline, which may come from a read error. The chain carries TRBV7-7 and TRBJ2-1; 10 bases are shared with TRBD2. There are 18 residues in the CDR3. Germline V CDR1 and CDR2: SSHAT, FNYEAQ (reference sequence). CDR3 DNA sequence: TGTGCTAGCAGCTTAGTACACCCCGGGACTAGCGATTACAATGAGCAGTTCTTC. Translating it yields CASSLVHPGTSDYNEQFF.

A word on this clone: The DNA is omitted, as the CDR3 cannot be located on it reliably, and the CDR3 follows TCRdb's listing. CDR3 loop: CASSVSLYPNRAGELFF. The chain carries TRBV9 and TRBJ2-2; the tabulated D call, TRBD2, remains unverified against the DNA. Germline V lookup: CDR1 SGDLS, CDR2 YYNGEE. The length of the CDR3 is 17 amino acids, counting both ends.

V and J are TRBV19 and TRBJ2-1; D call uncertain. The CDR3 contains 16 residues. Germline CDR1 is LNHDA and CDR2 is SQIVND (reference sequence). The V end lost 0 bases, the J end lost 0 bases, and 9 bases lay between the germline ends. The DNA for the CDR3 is TGTGCCAGTAGTATAGATCCGGCAGGCTCCTACAATGAGCAGTTCTTC. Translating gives CASSIDPAGSYNEQFF.

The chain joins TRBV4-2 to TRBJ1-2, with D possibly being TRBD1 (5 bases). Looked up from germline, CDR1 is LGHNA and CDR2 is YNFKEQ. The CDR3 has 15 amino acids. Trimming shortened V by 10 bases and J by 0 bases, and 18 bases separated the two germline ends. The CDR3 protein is CATRGRERANYGYTF. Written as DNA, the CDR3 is TGTGCCACCCGAGGCAGGGAAAGAGCTAACTATGGCTACACCTTC.

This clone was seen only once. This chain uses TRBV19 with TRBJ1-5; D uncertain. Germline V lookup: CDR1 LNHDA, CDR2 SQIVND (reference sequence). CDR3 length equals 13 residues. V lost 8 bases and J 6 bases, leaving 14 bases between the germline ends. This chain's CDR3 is CASGFAVGQPQHF. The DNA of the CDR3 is TGTGCCAGTGGGTTCGCGGTAGGTCAGCCCCAGCATTTT.